Listed below are T cell receptor beta chains from one sample, sequenced in a study of cytomegalovirus exposure and HLA in healthy donors. Libraries were prepared by immunoSEQ multiplex PCR; TCRdb keeps only in-frame clonotypes and omits some of them. This sample's clone table lists over 100,000 clones. Source material: PBMCs. These receptors all stem from a man in his forties in good health and CMV-seropositive. Both conserved end residues are part of each CDR3. D genes are given only for firm matches.

TRBD2	TRBJ2-1	TRBV5-6	TGTGCCAGCAGCCAAGGACTAGTAGGTAATGAGCAGTTCTTC	CASSQGLVGNEQFF
TRBD2	TRBJ2-6	TRBV4-2	TGTGCCAGCAGCCAAGGGGGACTAGCGGGCCGCGGTGGGGCCAACGTCCTGACTTTC	CASSQGGLAGRGGANVLTF
-	TRBJ2-3	TRBV18	TGTGCCAGCTCCTCCCCGACACTTAGCACAGATACGCAGTATTTT	CASSSPTLSTDTQYF
TRBD1	TRBJ2-7	TRBV6-1	TGTGCCAGCAGTGAAGAAACAGGGGGAAGCTACGAGCAGTACTTC	CASSEETGGSYEQYF
TRBD2	TRBJ2-4	TRBV5-1	TGCGCCAGCAGCGAGGGAGGGGAACGGACTTCCGTGGCCAAAAACATTCAGTACTTC	CASSEGGERTSVAKNIQYF
TRBD1	TRBJ2-3	TRBV23-1	TGCGCCAGCAGGAGGGGGCAGGTTGGAGATACGCAGTATTTT	CASRRGQVGDTQYF
-	TRBJ2-7	TRBV18	TGTGCCAGCTCACCTCTCCGGACTACATACTACGAGCAGTACTTC	CASSPLRTTYYEQYF
-	TRBJ1-5	TRBV28	TGTGCCAGCAGTTCCGCTATCAACAATCAGCCCCAGCATTTT	CASSSAINNQPQHF
-	TRBJ2-2	TRBV5-6	TGTGCCAGCAGCTTCAGAGGCCCGAACACCGGGGAGCTGTTTTTT	CASSFRGPNTGELFF
TRBD1	TRBJ1-5	TRBV19	TGTGCCAGTAGAACCGTGCGGCAGGGGGATCATCAGCCCCAGCATTTT	CASRTVRQGDHQPQHF
TRBD2	TRBJ2-7	TRBV19	TGTGCCAGTAGTTCAAAACTAGCGGGAGGTAGGCGCGAGCAGTACTTC	CASSSKLAGGRREQYF
TRBD1	TRBJ2-7	TRBV5-6	TGTGCCAGCAGCTTGGGACAGGGGTACTACGAGCAGTACTTC	CASSLGQGYYEQYF
-	TRBJ2-2	TRBV27	TGTGCCAGCAGTTTAACCGGGATAAACACCGGGGAGCTGTTTTTT	CASSLTGINTGELFF
-	TRBJ1-4	TRBV6-5	TGTGCCAGCAGTTACTCCAGCGCAACTAATGAAAAACTGGTTTTT	CASSYSSATNEKLVF
-	TRBJ2-4	TRBV6-6	TGTGCCATCTCGGACAGTCCGGCGGCCAAAAACATTCAGTACTTC	CAISDSPAAKNIQYF
-	TRBJ1-1	TRBV10-3	TGTGCCATCAGTGAAGCGGTTAACACTGAAGCTTTCTTT	CAISEAVNTEAFF
-	TRBJ2-7	TRBV9	TGTGCCAGCAGCGTAGCTGGGGGCGAGTACGAGCAGTACTTC	CASSVAGGEYEQYF
TRBD1	TRBJ2-1	TRBV5-8	TGTGCCAGCAGCTGGAGGCCGGGACAGGGGACGAATGAGCAGTTCTTC	CASSWRPGQGTNEQFF
TRBD1	TRBJ1-2	TRBV7-2	TGTGCCAGCAGCCCTGACAGGGACTATGGCTACACCTTC	CASSPDRDYGYTF
TRBD2	TRBJ2-1	TRBV19	TGTGCCAGTAGTCCAGGTTTGCCGGGAGCGGGAGCTAGGAATGAGCAGTTCTTC	CASSPGLPGAGARNEQFF